Listed here are 12 T cell receptor beta chains from one sample, sequenced in a study of T cell changes during pregnancy in multiple sclerosis. Clones were sequenced by immunoSEQ multiplex PCR, and TCRdb holds only the in-frame ones, with some missing. The sample shows 50,000 or so clones, around 90% of them seen only once. The material sequenced was CD4+ T cells from peripheral blood mononuclear cells, taken before pregnancy. These receptors were obtained from a female donor with multiple sclerosis, enrolled in a pregnancy study.

The rearrangement links TRBV14 to TRBJ2-7, with TRBD1 identical over 10 bases. Germline values: CDR1 SGHDN, CDR2 FVKESK. Losses at the gene ends were 4 bases for V and 2 bases for J; bases not matched to a gene: 14. The CDR3 is 18 amino acids. CDR3 sequence: CASSLSRDRGLIAYEQYF. The CDR3, as DNA: TGTGCCAGCAGCCTGAGCCGGGACAGGGGCCTTATTGCCTACGAGCAGTACTTC. Based on the CDR3 plus reference TRBV14 and TRBJ2-7, the full variable domain is EAGVTQFPSHSVIEKGQTVTLRCDPISGHDNLYWYRRVMGKEIKFLLHFVKESKQDESGMPNNRFLAERTGGTYSTLKVQPAELEDSGVYFCASSLSRDRGLIAYEQYFGPGTRLTVT.

This chain joins TRBV5-1 and TRBJ2-6, with 10 bases that match TRBD1. The V gene's germline CDR1 is SGHRS and CDR2 YFSETQ. Losses at the gene ends were 2 bases for V and 0 bases for J; bases not matched to a gene: 2. The CDR3 spans 17 residues. CDR3 bases: TGCGCCAGCAGCTTTCGGGACAGGGGCTCTGGGGCCAACGTCCTGACTTTC. Translating it yields CASSFRDRGSGANVLTF. The complete variable domain, with remaining parts taken from reference TRBV5-1 and TRBJ2-6, reads KAGVTQTPRYLIKTRGQQVTLSCSPISGHRSVSWYQQTPGQGLQFLFEYFSETQRNKGNFPGRFSGRQFSNSRSEMNVSTLELGDSALYLCASSFRDRGSGANVLTFGAGSRLTVL.

The table lists this clone with a few counts. This chain uses TRBV30 with TRBJ1-5; 9 bases match TRBD1. This CDR3 contains 15 residues. CDR1 is GTSNPN and CDR2 is SVGIG in the germline V gene (reference sequence). V was pared by 5 bases and J by 4 bases, with 9 bases of the junction left unmatched. In nucleotides, the CDR3 is TGTGCCTGGGCCGAACAGGGGGCTCCTAATCAGCCCCAGCATTTT. Amino acids: CAWAEQGAPNQPQHF.

The gene calls are TRBV14 and TRBJ1-1; D gene ambiguous. V shed 1 base and J shed 4 bases, with 10 bases lying between them. In germline, CDR1 is SGHDN, CDR2 FVKESK. The CDR3 is 14 amino acids. For the CDR3, the DNA is TGTGCCAGCAGCCAAGTGGTTGGCGGCACTGAAGCTTTCTTT. As protein: CASSQVVGGTEAFF.

This chain uses TRBV29-1 with TRBJ1-2; 8 bases align to TRBD1. The CDR3 has 17 amino acids. Trimming removed 5 bases from V and 3 bases from J; junction bases left unmatched: 17. Germline values: CDR1 SQVTM, CDR2 ANQGSEA. The CDR3 DNA reads TGCAGCGTTAACCCTCGGACAGGGAGAGTAGGAGACTATGGCTACACCTTC. It translates to CSVNPRTGRVGDYGYTF.

The table lists this clone with a few counts. At one end the junction does not follow the germline gene, possibly because of a read error. The V and J genes are TRBV7-2 and TRBJ1-4, with 8 positions matching TRBD1. The CDR3 spans 15 residues. Germline V gives CDR1 SGHTA, CDR2 FQGNSA. CDR3 coding DNA: TGTGCCAGCAGCCTAGCCCGGACAGGGACTGAAAAACTGTTTTTT. Amino acids: CASSLARTGTEKLFF.

The count of this clone is one. The chain carries TRBV12-5 and TRBJ2-3; a weak D match, TRBD1 (5 bases). The CDR3 runs 13 residues. Germline CDR1 is LGHNT and CDR2 is FRNRAP. Trimming pared 3 bases from V and 3 bases from J, leaving 7 bases between. This CDR3 is CASGFRGTDTQYF. Written as DNA, the CDR3 is TGTGCTAGTGGTTTTAGGGGTACAGATACGCAGTATTTT.

The V and J genes are TRBV6-1 and TRBJ1-5; no reliable D call. Per germline, CDR1 MNHNS and CDR2 SASEGT. The germline V and J ends were trimmed by 2 bases and 6 bases, with 8 bases remaining between them. The CDR3 covers 13 residues. The CDR3 region is CASSEKLSQPQHF. In DNA, the CDR3 is TGTGCCAGCAGTGAAAAGTTGAGTCAGCCCCAGCATTTT.

The J gene is TRBJ2-7, the V gene TRBV29-1; maybe TRBD1 (5 bases). Per the germline V gene, CDR1 is SQVTM and CDR2 is ANQGSEA. The CDR3 spans 15 residues. V lost 4 bases, J lost 0 bases, and 16 bases lay in between. The CDR3: CSVALNRISSYEQYF. As DNA, the CDR3 is TGCAGCGTTGCCTTGAACAGGATAAGCTCCTACGAGCAGTACTTC.

The V gene is TRBV5-5, the J gene TRBJ2-3, with a tentative D call TRBD1 (5 bases). The CDR3 loop spans 16 amino acids. V lost 2 bases and J lost 4, with 17 bases in between. Germline-derived CDR1 and CDR2 are SGHKS and YYEKEE (reference sequence). This CDR3 is CASSFGWAGRSDTQYF. CDR3 nucleotide sequence: TGTGCCAGCAGCTTTGGTTGGGCAGGGCGTTCAGATACGCAGTATTTT.

The chain joins TRBV5-1 to TRBJ2-1, with 7 bases aligning to TRBD1. The CDR3 loop spans 15 amino acids. Germline V lookup: CDR1 SGHRS, CDR2 YFSETQ. With V trimmed by 2 bases and J by 4 bases, 6 bases remained unmatched. Here the CDR3 DNA reads TGCGCCAGCAGCTTAACAGGGGCCACTTACAATGAGCAGTTCTTC. Encoded protein: CASSLTGATYNEQFF. Supplemented by reference TRBV5-1 and TRBJ2-1, the full variable domain reads KAGVTQTPRYLIKTRGQQVTLSCSPISGHRSVSWYQQTPGQGLQFLFEYFSETQRNKGNFPGRFSGRQFSNSRSEMNVSTLELGDSALYLCASSLTGATYNEQFFGPGTRLTVL.

The rearrangement joins TRBV6-5 to TRBJ2-5; D uncertain. With 0 bases removed from V and 2 bases from J, the gap between germline ends came to 7 bases. Looked up from germline, CDR1 is MNHEY and CDR2 is SVGAGI. CDR3 length equals 14 residues. This chain's CDR3 is CASSYSQIQETQYF. DNA of the CDR3: TGTGCCAGCAGTTACTCGCAGATACAAGAGACCCAGTACTTC.